The present T cell receptor (beta chain) was sequenced within a study of T cells in Graves' hyperthyroidism and ophthalmopathy. Overall study findings and caveats: Most clonotypes expanded in thyroid above 0.001 were likewise present in blood.

From RNA transcripts, TCR beta CDR3 regions were amplified. The primer set for the first-round RT-PCR of the TCR CDR3 was HTBI. TCRdb passed the multiplex PCR reads through MiXCR, listing each CDR3 protein once. The table records hundreds of thousands of distinct CDR3 sequences, just under 20% of them present only once. The length of the CDR3 is 14 residues. V shed 5 bases and J shed 4 bases, with 11 bases lying between them. Researchers barred patients who had uncontrolled infection, other autoimmune disease, pregnancy or lactation. In this sample, this clonotype turned up many times. Its specificity is unknown.

Sequencing used blood. The chain employs TRBV12-3 or TRBV12-4 and TRBJ1-4, with a tentative D call TRBD1 (5 bases). This TCR was recovered from a man aged 40-50 years with Graves' ophthalmopathy. CDR3 protein: CASSQYRNNEKLFF. The CDR3 region has the DNA TGTGCCAGCAGTCAATACAGGAATAATGAAAAACTGTTTTTT.